This T cell receptor (beta chain) was sequenced for a study of technical replicates of blood from several donors. This CDR3 spans 17 amino acids. Unmatched junction bases numbered 8, after V lost 4 bases and J lost 1 base. Germline loops: CDR1 SGHTA, CDR2 FQGNSA. TCRdb's table, derived via immunoSEQ multiplex PCR, lists solely in-frame clones and lacks some. The profile covers around 62,000 clones, with 95% to 98% appearing a single time and around 0.15% taken by the ten largest. This clonotype was sampled from a human donor in good health. Sequencing was done on a sample of T cells isolated from PBMCs. The genes are TRBV7-2 and TRBJ2-1; 9 bases fit TRBD1. CDR3 sequence reads: CASSSFEGQGSYNEQFF. Here the CDR3 DNA reads TGTGCCAGCAGCTCGTTTGAGGGACAGGGATCCTACAATGAGCAGTTCTTC. Combining the CDR3 with reference TRBV7-2 and TRBJ2-1 gives the whole variable domain GAGVSQSPSNKVTEKGKDVELRCDPISGHTALYWYRQSLGQGLEFLIYFQGNSAPDKSGLPSDRFSAERTGGSVSTLTIQRTQQEDSAVYLCASSSFEGQGSYNEQFFGPGTRLTVL.